Listed here are 23 T cell receptor beta chains from one sample, sequenced in a study of beta chain features in type 1 diabetes. The entirety of the isolated RNA underwent reverse transcription, so expressed TCRB transcripts were sequenced. Data came from immunoSEQ multiplex PCR; TCRdb stores just in-frame clones and leaves some out. Here the sample spans hundreds of thousands of clones, 15% being singletons. Material: naive CD4+ T cells from blood. The receptors were gathered from a man between 18 and 35 years old in good health.

There are a few counts of this clone. The chain joins TRBV27 to TRBJ2-1; 14 bases align to TRBD2. In germline, CDR1 is MNHEY, CDR2 SMNVEV (reference sequence). The CDR3 sequence is 16 residues long. J gave up 9 bases and V 2 bases, and 6 bases lay outside the gene matches. The CDR3 spells CASSLVGLAGEGEQFF. The CDR3 DNA reads TGTGCCAGCAGTTTAGTGGGACTAGCGGGAGAGGGTGAGCAGTTCTTC.

V is TRBV10-3 and J is TRBJ1-2; 9 nucleotides align to TRBD1. V lost 7 bases to trimming and J lost 5 bases; unmatched junction nucleotides: 8. Germline V gene data show CDR1 as ENHRY and CDR2 as SYGVKD. The CDR3 sequence is 14 residues long. The CDR3 loop is CAIMPGQGVYGYTF. CDR3 in DNA: TGTGCCATCATGCCGGGACAGGGCGTGTATGGCTACACCTTC.

This clone has a handful of counts. The chain recombines TRBV18 with TRBJ1-2; D is uncertain. This CDR3 is built from 12 residues. V lost 3 bases and J lost 7, with 9 bases in between. CDR1 is KGHSH, CDR2 LQKENI, per germline. CDR3 protein: CASSPEKIGYTF. CDR3 DNA sequence: TGTGCCAGCTCACCCGAGAAGATTGGCTACACCTTC.

This clone was counted a few times. The V gene is TRBV6-5, the J gene TRBJ1-5; tentatively, D is TRBD1 (5 bases). V was shortened by 2 bases and J by 4 bases, with 12 bases between the two germline ends. The CDR3 consists of 15 residues. Looked up from germline, CDR1 is MNHEY and CDR2 is SVGAGI. The CDR3 nucleotides read TGTGCCAGCAGTTACAATCGAGGGGTAAATCAGCCCCAGCATTTT. Translating gives CASSYNRGVNQPQHF.

This clone was counted between two and nine times. The chain uses TRBV5-6 and TRBJ2-3, with TRBD2 as a possible D gene (6 bases). From germline, CDR1 is SGHDT and CDR2 YYEEEE. Trimming removed 3 bases from V and 0 bases from J, with 11 bases in between. CDR3 length: 15 residues. The CDR3, as DNA: TGTGCCAGCAGCTCTGGAGGGGTGAGCACAGATACGCAGTATTTT. Protein product: CASSSGGVSTDTQYF. The full variable domain, with the rest looked up from reference TRBV5-6 and TRBJ2-3, is DAGVTQSPTHLIKTRGQQVTLRCSPKSGHDTVSWYQQALGQGPQFIFQYYEEEERQRGNFPDRFSGHQFPNYSSELNVNALLLGDSALYLCASSSGGVSTDTQYFGPGTRLTVL.

The table lists this clone with a few counts. The V gene is TRBV14, the J gene TRBJ1-6; 11 positions agree with TRBD1. CDR1 SGHDN and CDR2 FVKESK come from the germline V gene. The CDR3 length is 15 residues. V was pared by 5 bases and J by 9 bases, with 6 bases of the junction left unmatched. The CDR3 protein is CASSSWTGGGSPLHF. The CDR3 DNA is TGTGCCAGCAGCTCGTGGACAGGGGGCGGTTCACCCCTCCACTTT.

V gene TRBV11-2 combines with J gene TRBJ2-1; TRBD2 is a possible D gene (6 bases). The V end was cut by 5 bases, the J end by 0 bases, with 14 bases between. The length of the CDR3 is 16 residues. Germline V gene data show CDR1 as SGHAT and CDR2 as FQNNGV. The CDR3 DNA reads as TGTGCCAGCAGCCGACCGGCGGGGAACTCCTACAATGAGCAGTTCTTC. Its translation: CASSRPAGNSYNEQFF.

This clone was counted a few times. This chain links TRBV28 with TRBJ2-1, with TRBD1 identical over 12 bases. CDR1 is MDHEN and CDR2 is SYDVKM in the germline V gene. Trimming removed 7 bases from V and 8 bases from J; junction bases left unmatched: 9. The CDR3 sequence is 15 residues long. The chain's CDR3 is CASTGGDRGHDEQFF. DNA for the CDR3: TGTGCCAGCACGGGCGGGGACAGGGGGCACGATGAGCAGTTCTTC.

Only a few counts were recorded for this clone. The CDR3 sequence is CASSEGGTGEYQPQHF. CDR3 nucleotide sequence: TGTGCCAGCAGTGAAGGGGGGACAGGGGAGTATCAGCCCCAGCATTTT. The J gene is TRBJ1-5, the V gene TRBV2, with 10 bases fitting TRBD1. Germline CDR1 reads SNHLY; CDR2 reads FYNNEI. The J segment lost 5 bases and the V segment lost 1 base, leaving 5 bases of the junction unmatched. The CDR3 covers 16 residues.

The chain joins TRBV5-4 to TRBJ2-5; 8 bases align to TRBD2. The CDR3 consists of 16 residues. V dropped 3 bases and J dropped 5; count of bases not matched to a gene: 12. In germline, CDR1 is SGHNT, CDR2 YYREEE (reference sequence). Here the CDR3 reads CASSYLKGLVIETQYF. CDR3 DNA: TGTGCCAGCAGCTATCTTAAGGGACTAGTGATCGAGACCCAGTACTTC.

The chain joins TRBV7-2 to TRBJ2-7; TRBD1 aligns across 9 bases. With V trimmed by 7 bases and J by 1 base, 5 bases remained unmatched. The V gene's germline CDR1 is SGHTA and CDR2 FQGNSA. CDR3 length: 14 residues. CDR3 DNA: TGTGCCAGCAAGACAGGGGGACGATCCTACGAGCAGTACTTC. This gives the protein CASKTGGRSYEQYF.

In the case of this clone: The sample has other DNA sequences that encode this CDR3 too. The V call is TRBV29-1, the J call TRBJ2-3; a weak D match, TRBD2 (6 bases). This CDR3 spans 13 amino acids. Germline V lookup: CDR1 SQVTM, CDR2 ANQGSEA. The V and J ends lost 6 bases and 1 base respectively, with 11 bases between them. This CDR3 reads CSVGRGGTDTQYF. The DNA of the CDR3 is TGCAGCGTGGGGCGGGGAGGCACAGATACGCAGTATTTT.

The rearrangement links TRBV27 to TRBJ1-5, with D hard to call. Between the trimmed V and J ends, which lost 6 bases and 1 base, there was a span of 16 bases. Germline V gives CDR1 MNHEY, CDR2 SMNVEV (reference sequence). This CDR3 contains 16 residues. The DNA of the CDR3 is TGTGCCAGCAGAGCGGACCTTGGTATGAGCAATCAGCCCCAGCATTTT. It codes for CASRADLGMSNQPQHF.

This clone was seen only a few times. The chain employs TRBV2 and TRBJ2-3, with 11 bases fitting TRBD2. The ends lost 6 bases at V and 4 bases at J; junction bases unmatched: 18. There are 19 residues in the CDR3. The germline CDR1 and CDR2 sequences are SNHLY and FYNNEI. This CDR3 reads CASRRGLAVEGTAADTQYF. The CDR3 region has the DNA TGTGCCAGCAGGAGGGGACTAGCGGTCGAAGGCACTGCAGCAGATACGCAGTATTTT.

This chain connects TRBV6-5 to TRBJ1-5, with a possible D match to TRBD1 (5 bases). Between the trimmed V and J ends, which lost 6 bases and 4 bases, there was a span of 16 bases. CDR1 is MNHEY and CDR2 is SVGAGI in the germline V gene. The CDR3 contains 15 residues. The CDR3 nucleotides read TGTGCCAGCAGCCCGGAAGGGGCGACGAATCAGCCCCAGCATTTT. Translated, it gives CASSPEGATNQPQHF.

This clone appeared a few times. The V and J genes are TRBV25-1 and TRBJ1-5; D uncertain. CDR1 and CDR2 from the germline V gene are MGHDK and SYGVNS. The length of the CDR3 is 13 residues. The V end was cut by 2 bases, the J end by 3 bases, with 5 bases between. The CDR3 coding sequence is TGTGCCAGCAGTGAACGTCACAATCAGCCCCAGCATTTT. Its translation is CASSERHNQPQHF. Full variable domain (missing parts from reference TRBV25-1 and TRBJ1-5): EADIYQTPRYLVIGTGKKITLECSQTMGHDKMYWYQQDPGMELHLIHYSYGVNSTEKGDLSSESTVSRIRTEHFPLTLESARPSHTSQYLCASSERHNQPQHFGDGTRLSIL.

CDR3 sequence: CSGFQGATTEAFF. The CDR3 DNA reads TGCAGCGGATTTCAGGGGGCTACCACTGAAGCTTTCTTT. J is TRBJ1-1 and V is TRBV29-1; TRBD1 aligns across 8 bases. CDR1 is SQVTM, CDR2 ANQGSEA, per germline. There are 13 residues in the CDR3. V shed 7 bases and J 4 bases; nucleotides not matched to a gene: 8.

This clone was seen only a few times. This chain links TRBV28 with TRBJ2-7; possible D gene TRBD2, 5 bases. Germline loops: CDR1 MDHEN, CDR2 SYDVKM. This CDR3 region has 13 residues. Trimming took off 7 bases at V and 3 bases at J, with 13 bases between the two ends. Here the CDR3 reads CASTSRGNYEQYF. CDR3 DNA: TGTGCCAGCACCTCGCGAGGGAACTACGAGCAGTACTTC.

The chain is built from TRBV27 and TRBJ1-6, with D unresolved. V was shortened by 0 bases and J by 6 bases, with 9 bases between the two germline ends. Germline V gene sequence: CDR1 MNHEY, CDR2 SMNVEV (reference sequence). The CDR3 sequence is 15 residues long. For the CDR3, the DNA is TGTGCCAGCAGTTTATCGTGGGGAGGTAATTCACCCCTCCACTTT. Amino acid sequence: CASSLSWGGNSPLHF.

This chain joins TRBV5-1 and TRBJ2-4, with D tentatively TRBD2 (5 bases). The germline CDR1 and CDR2 sequences are SGHRS and YFSETQ. The V gene lost 4 bases and the J gene lost 7 bases, with 6 bases spanning the gap. CDR3 size: 11 residues. The CDR3 DNA reads TGCGCCAGCAGCCCGGGGAACATTCAGTACTTC. It codes for CASSPGNIQYF. Filled out from reference TRBV5-1 and TRBJ2-4, the complete variable domain reads KAGVTQTPRYLIKTRGQQVTLSCSPISGHRSVSWYQQTPGQGLQFLFEYFSETQRNKGNFPGRFSGRQFSNSRSEMNVSTLELGDSALYLCASSPGNIQYFGAGTRLSVL.

V usage is TRBV6-5 and J usage is TRBJ2-2; D might be TRBD2 (6 bases). V lost 5 bases to trimming and J lost 7 bases, with 11 bases between them. This CDR3 spans 13 amino acids. The germline gives CDR1 MNHEY, CDR2 SVGAGI. The CDR3 coding sequence is TGTGCCAGCAGTCCCTGGCGGGGCGGGGAGCTGTTTTTT. This encodes CASSPWRGGELFF.

This clone came up a few times. The chain has TRBV2 and TRBJ2-1; no reliable D call. CDR1 and CDR2 from the germline V gene are SNHLY and FYNNEI. V gave up 7 bases and J gave up 9 bases, with 7 bases separating them. The CDR3 extends over 10 amino acids. The DNA for the CDR3 is TGTGCCAGCAATCGTCTTGAGCAGTTCTTC. It encodes CASNRLEQFF.

The chain has TRBV15 and TRBJ1-2, with TRBD1 as a possible D gene (5 bases). The CDR3 is 15 amino acids. With 0 bases removed from V and 1 base from J, the gap between germline ends came to 9 bases. Germline V lookup: CDR1 LNHNV, CDR2 YYDKDF (reference sequence). CDR3 nucleotides: TGTGCCACCAGCAGAGACGGAAGGGGTAACTATGGCTACACCTTC. Translated, it gives CATSRDGRGNYGYTF.